This passage covers 27 T cell receptor beta chains from one sample sequenced in a study of STAT5B mutations in CD4+ large granular lymphocyte leukemia. TCRdb's table, derived via immunoSEQ multiplex PCR, lists solely in-frame clones and lacks some. The sample records approximately 32,000 clones, over 65% being singletons. The material sequenced was CD4+ T cells from blood buffy coats. The origin of the receptors is a human donor in good health.

In its sample, this clone was seen a few times. This sequence joins TRBV30 and TRBJ2-3; 9 bases agree with TRBD1. Germline CDR1 reads GTSNPN; CDR2 reads SVGIG (reference sequence). This CDR3 contains 14 residues. J lost 4 bases, V lost 5 bases, and 7 bases had no gene match. In nucleotides, the CDR3 is TGTGCCTGGCTCCGGGACAGGGCTTCAGATACGCAGTATTTT. It yields the protein CAWLRDRASDTQYF.

The chain uses TRBV4-3 and TRBJ2-5; D gene ambiguous. Germline V gives CDR1 LGHNA, CDR2 YSLEER. V was cut by 0 bases and J by 2 bases, with 4 bases left in between. The CDR3 is 13 residues long. DNA of the CDR3: TGCGCCAGCAGCCAAGATCTACAAGAGACCCAGTACTTC. This translates into CASSQDLQETQYF.

The rearrangement joins TRBV5-4 to TRBJ2-2; a weak D match, TRBD1 (5 bases). The length of the CDR3 is 17 residues. V lost 5 bases to trimming and J lost 0 bases, with 17 bases between them. Germline V gene sequence: CDR1 SGHNT, CDR2 YYREEE (reference sequence). The CDR3: CASSLGAATANTGELFF. Here the CDR3 DNA reads TGTGCCAGCAGTTTAGGGGCCGCGACAGCGAACACCGGGGAGCTGTTTTTT. The full variable domain, rest sourced from reference TRBV5-4 and TRBJ2-2, is ETGVTQSPTHLIKTRGQQVTLRCSSQSGHNTVSWYQQALGQGPQFIFQYYREEENGRGNFPPRFSGLQFPNYSSELNVNALELDDSALYLCASSLGAATANTGELFFGEGSRLTVL.

CDR3 in DNA: TGTGCCAGCAGCTCTAGGACTAGCGGGGGTCCAAATACGCAGTATTTT. Its protein product is CASSSRTSGGPNTQYF. This chain uses TRBV7-2 with TRBJ2-3; 13 bases map to TRBD2. Germline V gene sequence: CDR1 SGHTA, CDR2 FQGNSA. J lost 7 bases, V lost 4 bases, and 8 bases had no gene match. The CDR3 spans 16 residues.

DNA for the CDR3: TGTGCCAGCAGCCAAGGCGCAGGGGTTCATAGCAATCAGCCCCAGCATTTT. This sequence encodes CASSQGAGVHSNQPQHF. The genes are TRBV4-2 and TRBJ1-5; possibly TRBD1 for D (6 bases). From germline, CDR1 is LGHNA and CDR2 YNFKEQ. The V gene lost 1 base and the J gene lost 0 bases, with 13 bases spanning the gap. The CDR3 has 17 residues.

This chain joins TRBV28 and TRBJ2-7; a possible D gene is TRBD1 (5 bases). The CDR3 runs 13 residues. Germline CDR1 reads MDHEN; CDR2 reads SYDVKM. Trimming took off 5 bases at V and 0 bases at J, with 8 bases between the two ends. The CDR3 sequence: CASSLRGSYEQYF. In nucleotides, the CDR3 is TGTGCCAGCAGTCTAAGGGGCTCCTACGAGCAGTACTTC. The full variable domain, with the rest looked up from reference TRBV28 and TRBJ2-7, is DVKVTQSSRYLVKRTGEKVFLECVQDMDHENMFWYRQDPGLGLRLIYFSYDVKMKEKGDIPEGYSVSREKKERFSLILESASTNQTSMYLCASSLRGSYEQYFGPGTRLTVT.

This clone was seen a single time. This sequence joins TRBV18 and TRBJ2-5, with D possibly matching TRBD2 (6 bases). Germline V gene sequence: CDR1 KGHSH, CDR2 LQKENI. The CDR3 sequence is 15 residues long. The germline V and J ends were trimmed by 3 bases and 5 bases, with 16 bases remaining between them. In DNA, the CDR3 is TGTGCCAGCTCACCGGCGGGGAGGCATTTGGAGACCCAGTACTTC. Translating gives CASSPAGRHLETQYF.

This chain's CDR3 is CASSPRSGANVLTF. Here the CDR3 DNA reads TGTGCCAGCAGCCCACGCTCTGGGGCCAACGTCCTGACTTTC. The chain uses TRBV16 and TRBJ2-6; D ambiguous. V was clipped by 4 bases and J by 0 bases, with 4 bases between them. The CDR3 sequence is 14 residues long. The V gene's germline CDR1 is KGHSY and CDR2 FQNENV.

This clone was seen once. The V call is TRBV5-1, the J call TRBJ1-1; no clear D. Germline-derived CDR1 and CDR2 are SGHRS and YFSETQ. The CDR3 contains 13 residues. The V and J ends lost 1 base and 2 bases respectively, with 6 bases between them. CDR3 amino acids: CASSLLVNTEAFF. The CDR3 DNA reads TGCGCCAGCAGCTTGTTGGTCAACACTGAAGCTTTCTTT. Full variable domain (remainder filled in from reference TRBV5-1 and TRBJ1-1): KAGVTQTPRYLIKTRGQQVTLSCSPISGHRSVSWYQQTPGQGLQFLFEYFSETQRNKGNFPGRFSGRQFSNSRSEMNVSTLELGDSALYLCASSLLVNTEAFFGQGTRLTVV.

This sequence joins TRBV15 and TRBJ1-5; the D is unclear. Germline values: CDR1 LNHNV, CDR2 YYDKDF (reference sequence). There are 18 residues in the CDR3. V lost 4 bases, J lost 2 bases, and 21 bases lay in between. The CDR3 coding sequence is TGTGCCACCAGCATTTTTCGGTCGGGAGCGGGCCGCAATCAGCCCCAGCATTTT. This translates into CATSIFRSGAGRNQPQHF.

V is TRBV19 and J is TRBJ2-7; D possibly corresponds to TRBD2 (5 bases). Germline V CDR1 and CDR2: LNHDA, SQIVND (reference sequence). CDR3 size: 9 residues. Between the trimmed V and J ends, which lost 9 bases and 5 bases, there was a span of 5 bases. The CDR3: CARGDEQYF. CDR3 DNA sequence: TGTGCCAGGGGAGACGAGCAGTACTTC.

The genes are TRBV28 and TRBJ1-2; weak D call: TRBD1 (6 bases). The germline V and J ends were trimmed by 1 base and 13 bases, with 19 bases remaining between them. This CDR3 comprises 14 residues. Germline CDR1 MDHEN, CDR2 SYDVKM. DNA for the CDR3: TGTGCCAGCAGTTTATCAGGGGTCATGACGGCGGGCACCTTC. Encoded protein: CASSLSGVMTAGTF.

The CDR3 DNA is TGTGCCAGCAGCCCCCCAGGTAGCTATGGCTACACCTTC. Translated: CASSPPGSYGYTF. The V and J genes are TRBV6-5 and TRBJ1-2; the D is unclear. The CDR3 has 13 amino acids. V was shortened by 6 bases and J by 4 bases, with 12 bases between the two germline ends. Germline loops: CDR1 MNHEY, CDR2 SVGAGI.

This clone was counted a few times. The chain uses TRBV6-1 and TRBJ1-2; D is uncertain. CDR3 length: 15 residues. V gave up 5 bases and J gave up 8 bases, with 21 bases separating them. Germline V gene sequence: CDR1 MNHNS, CDR2 SASEGT. The CDR3 nucleotides are TGTGCCAGCAGTATTGGAAGCCCTTTACTGGCCGGCTACACCTTC. Protein sequence: CASSIGSPLLAGYTF.

The chain uses TRBV11-2 and TRBJ2-5, with a weak D call TRBD1 (6 bases). The CDR3 consists of 15 residues. CDR1 is SGHAT and CDR2 is FQNNGV in the germline V gene. V was cut by 3 bases and J by 2 bases, with 13 bases left in between. CDR3 nucleotide sequence: TGTGCCAGCAGCTTCGGACAGCTTTTACAAGAGACCCAGTACTTC. Translation gives CASSFGQLLQETQYF.

The V gene is TRBV2, the J gene TRBJ1-5; no clear D. Germline V gene data show CDR1 as SNHLY and CDR2 as FYNNEI. The V end was cut by 6 bases, the J end by 0 bases, with 12 bases between. There are 15 residues in the CDR3. DNA for the CDR3: TGTGCCAGCAGGTTCGGGGAATATAGCAATCAGCCCCAGCATTTT. Residues: CASRFGEYSNQPQHF.

The chain uses TRBV6-5 and TRBJ2-7; D perhaps matches TRBD2 (6 bases). CDR1 and CDR2 from the germline V gene are MNHEY and SVGAGI. Trimming took 0 bases from V and 0 from J, leaving 12 bases between them. The CDR3 contains 16 residues. The CDR3 loop is CASSYSRGAGSYEQYF. The CDR3 coding sequence is TGTGCCAGCAGTTACTCGCGGGGCGCAGGCTCCTACGAGCAGTACTTC.

V usage is TRBV4-1 and J usage is TRBJ2-5; perhaps TRBD2 as D (5 bases). V was clipped by 2 bases and J by 4 bases, with 17 bases between them. This CDR3 is built from 16 residues. CDR1 MGHRA and CDR2 YSYEKL come from the germline V gene. The CDR3 DNA follows: TGCGCCAGCAGCCAAACGAACCCGGGATGGGGAGAGACCCAGTACTTC. Amino acids: CASSQTNPGWGETQYF.

This clone was observed a single time. The V call is TRBV10-1, the J call TRBJ2-7; TRBD2 agrees at 8 bases. V lost 3 bases, J lost 7 bases, and 14 bases stayed unmatched. The germline gives CDR1 WNHNN, CDR2 SYGVQD (reference sequence). The CDR3 runs 16 residues. In nucleotides, the CDR3 is TGCGCCAGCAGTGATGTTCCAGCGGGGGCCGAGAGTGAGCAGTACTTC. This sequence encodes CASSDVPAGAESEQYF.

The chain links TRBV5-8 to TRBJ1-5; a possible D gene is TRBD1 (5 bases). V shed 4 bases and J shed 0 bases, with 11 bases lying between them. Germline-derived CDR1 and CDR2 are SGHTS and YDEGEE. This CDR3 comprises 15 residues. CDR3 protein: CASSIDSYSNQPQHF. CDR3 nucleotide sequence: TGTGCCAGCAGCATTGACAGTTATAGCAATCAGCCCCAGCATTTT.

The chain combines TRBV4-1 with TRBJ2-3, with TRBD2 as a possible D gene (6 bases). Germline CDR1 and CDR2: MGHRA and YSYEKL. Trimming removed 0 bases from V and 2 bases from J, with 15 bases in between. This CDR3 region has 17 residues. In nucleotides, the CDR3 is TGCGCCAGCAGCCAAGATCTGAGGAGGAGGGCCACAGATACGCAGTATTTT. Residues: CASSQDLRRRATDTQYF.

This clone has a handful of counts. The V and J genes are TRBV4-3 and TRBJ1-1; D ambiguous. Germline V gene lookup returns CDR1 LGHNA and CDR2 YSLEER. The length of the CDR3 is 13 residues. The germline V and J ends were trimmed by 0 bases and 8 bases, with 10 bases remaining between them. The CDR3 DNA is TGCGCCAGCAGCCAAGAGATCCCCGGGGAAGCTTTCTTT. As protein: CASSQEIPGEAFF.

The chain combines TRBV7-6 with TRBJ2-5, with D perhaps being TRBD1 or TRBD2 (6 bases each). Trimming took off 6 bases at V and 2 bases at J, with 13 bases between the two ends. This CDR3 is built from 14 residues. Germline V gene data show CDR1 as SGHVS and CDR2 as FNYEAQ. As DNA, the CDR3 is TGTGCCAGCAGTTTTGGGGGGCAACAAGAGACCCAGTACTTC. As protein: CASSFGGQQETQYF. Filled out from reference TRBV7-6 and TRBJ2-5, the complete variable domain reads GAGVSQSPRYKVTKRGQDVALRCDPISGHVSLYWYRQALGQGPEFLTYFNYEAQQDKSGLPNDRFSAERPEGSISTLTIQRTEQRDSAMYRCASSFGGQQETQYFGPGTRLLVL.

In this sample, this clone turned up a few times. The V and J genes are TRBV9 and TRBJ1-2; 7 nucleotides match TRBD1. Germline V gene lookup returns CDR1 SGDLS and CDR2 YYNGEE. V lost 4 bases, J lost 8 bases, and 20 bases stayed unmatched. There are 17 residues in the CDR3. CDR3 nucleotide sequence: TGTGCCAGCAGCCCTCCGTCCCGGGACAGAAGGGGAAGGGGCTACACCTTC. Its translation: CASSPPSRDRRGRGYTF.

This clone was counted a few times. Here the CDR3 reads CASKLAGGRDEQFF. The DNA of the CDR3 is TGCGCCAGCAAGTTGGCGGGGGGGCGGGATGAGCAGTTCTTC. The V gene is TRBV5-1, the J gene TRBJ2-1, with 9 bases lining up with TRBD2. V shed 6 bases, J shed 8 bases, and the junction held 9 bases outside the gene matches. The V gene's germline CDR1 is SGHRS and CDR2 YFSETQ. This CDR3 has 14 amino acids.

J is TRBJ2-3 and V is TRBV28, with TRBD1 as a possible D gene (5 bases). Deletions cut 2 bases from V and 1 base from J, with 13 bases between. The CDR3 is 16 amino acids. Looked up from germline, CDR1 is MDHEN and CDR2 is SYDVKM. As DNA, the CDR3 is TGTGCCAGCAGTTTACCAGGGCTGGGTGGCACAGATACGCAGTATTTT. It translates to CASSLPGLGGTDTQYF.

This chain uses TRBV28 with TRBJ1-3; 7 bases map to TRBD1. CDR1 MDHEN and CDR2 SYDVKM come from the germline V gene. This CDR3 contains 14 residues. With 6 bases clipped from V and 4 bases from J, the junction kept 6 bases outside the gene matches. The CDR3: CASSDRAGGNTIYF. The CDR3 DNA follows: TGTGCCAGCAGCGACAGGGCAGGGGGAAACACCATATATTTT.